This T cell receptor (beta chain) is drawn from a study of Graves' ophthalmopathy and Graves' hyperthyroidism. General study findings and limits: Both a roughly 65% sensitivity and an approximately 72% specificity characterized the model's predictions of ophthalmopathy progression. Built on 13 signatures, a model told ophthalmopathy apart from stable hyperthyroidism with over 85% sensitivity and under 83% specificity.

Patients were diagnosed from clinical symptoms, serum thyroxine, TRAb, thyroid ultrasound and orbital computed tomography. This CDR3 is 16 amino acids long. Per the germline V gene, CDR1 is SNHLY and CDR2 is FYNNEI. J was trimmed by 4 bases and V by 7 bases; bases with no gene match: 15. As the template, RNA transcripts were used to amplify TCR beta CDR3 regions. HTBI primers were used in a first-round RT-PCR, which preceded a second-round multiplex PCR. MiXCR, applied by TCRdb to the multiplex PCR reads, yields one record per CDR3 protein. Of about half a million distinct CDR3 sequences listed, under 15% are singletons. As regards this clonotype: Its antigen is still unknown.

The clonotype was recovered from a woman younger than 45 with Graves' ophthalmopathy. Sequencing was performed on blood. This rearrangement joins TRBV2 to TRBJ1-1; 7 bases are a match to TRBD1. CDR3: CASITQGGQWGTEAFF. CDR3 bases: TGTGCCAGCATTACCCAGGGGGGACAGTGGGGCACTGAAGCTTTCTTT.